Listed below are T cell receptor beta chains from one sample, sequenced in a study of post-analysis software for immune sequencing data. TCRdb passed the PCR reads through MiXCR, listing each CDR3 protein once. The data contain roughly 870,000 distinct CDR3 sequences, under 70% of them singletons. The specimen sequenced was blood. These TCRs come from a girl under 18 with multiple sclerosis. CDR3s include the opening cysteine and the closing phenylalanine or tryptophan. D genes are given only for firm matches. Only some rows state a clone size, as once, few, many or a class for expanded clones.

V	size	J	D	DNA	CDR3
TRBV7-9	NA	TRBJ1-2	NA	TGTGCCAGCAGCCCCCGACGGGGGAGAGCCTCTCATTATGGCTACACCTTC	CASSPRRGRASHYGYTF
TRBV7-2	few	TRBJ1-1	NA	TGTGCCAGCAGCTCGGCGGTGAACACTGAAGCTTTCTTT	CASSSAVNTEAFF
TRBV20-1	NA	TRBJ2-5	TRBD2	TGCAGTGCGTTAGCGGGAGGTGGGCGAGAGACCCAGTACTTC	CSALAGGGRETQYF
TRBV10-2	NA	TRBJ2-5	NA	TGCGCCAGCAGTGAGTCGAATAGGGAAGAGACCCAGTACTTC	CASSESNREETQYF
TRBV29-1	few	TRBJ2-7	NA	TGCAGCGTTGAAGATTACAGCGTGGGCAGGTACGAGCAGTACTTC	CSVEDYSVGRYEQYF
TRBV7-2	few	TRBJ2-7	TRBD1	TGTGCCAGCAGCTTAGAAGGGGGCAGGGTCCACGAGCAGTACTTC	CASSLEGGRVHEQYF
TRBV7-9	few	TRBJ2-5	NA	TGTGCCAGCAGCTTAACCCTTCTCGGGGGCCAAGGCCAAGGGGAGACCCAGTACTTC	CASSLTLLGGQGQGETQYF
TRBV20-1	NA	TRBJ2-6	NA	TGCAGTGCTAGAGTCCCGACAGGAACCTTCTCTGGGGCCAACGTCCTGACTTTC	CSARVPTGTFSGANVLTF
TRBV7-6	NA	TRBJ1-2	NA	TGTGCCAGCAGCTTAGGAGACAGGTTTAACTATGGCTACACCTTC	CASSLGDRFNYGYTF
TRBV29-1	NA	TRBJ2-7	NA	TGCAGCGCAGACCGGACCCAGTCTGGGTCCTACGAGCAGTACTTC	CSADRTQSGSYEQYF
TRBV5-1	few	TRBJ2-7	TRBD1	TGCGCCAGCAGCTTGGGGGACAGGGGCGAGCAGTACTTC	CASSLGDRGEQYF
TRBV29-1	NA	TRBJ2-7	NA	TGCAGCGTTCATCAGAGCTCCTACGAGCAGTACTTC	CSVHQSSYEQYF
TRBV9	NA	TRBJ2-7	TRBD1	TGTGCCAGCAGCGTAGAAGGGACAGGTTCAGGCGAGCAGTACTTC	CASSVEGTGSGEQYF
TRBV20-1	few	TRBJ2-3	NA	TGCAGTGCTAGGGCGAATTCAGATACGCAGTATTTT	CSARANSDTQYF
TRBV12-3/TRBV12-4	NA	TRBJ1-2	TRBD1	TGTGCCAGCAGCTCGGGGAGGGGGCTGCACTATGGCTACACCTTC	CASSSGRGLHYGYTF
TRBV7-2	NA	TRBJ2-7	TRBD1	TGTGCCAGCAGCATTACAGGGGGCCTCTACGAGCAGTACTTC	CASSITGGLYEQYF
TRBV10-3	NA	TRBJ2-5	TRBD1	TGTGCCATCAGTGAGAGTCGACAGGGACAAGAGACCCAGTACTTC	CAISESRQGQETQYF
TRBV7-2	few	TRBJ2-7	NA	TGTGCCAGCAGCTCACACCAGGGGTCCACTTACGAGCAGTACTTC	CASSSHQGSTYEQYF
TRBV20-1	few	TRBJ2-1	TRBD2	TGCAGTGCTAAACTAGCGGGAGAATCGGATGAGCAGTTCTTC	CSAKLAGESDEQFF
TRBV20-1	NA	TRBJ2-5	NA	TGCAGTGCTGATAGGTCTCGGGACCCCGGGTACCAAGAGACCCAGTACTTC	CSADRSRDPGYQETQYF
TRBV7-9	NA	TRBJ2-7	TRBD2	TGTGCCAGCAGCTTAGCGGGAGGGCCTCTCGAGCAGTACTTC	CASSLAGGPLEQYF
TRBV14	few	TRBJ2-5	NA	TGTGCCAGCAGCCAAGGGACACAGATGAGCCACCAAGAGACCCAGTACTTC	CASSQGTQMSHQETQYF
TRBV12-5	once	TRBJ2-7	NA	TGTGCTAGTGGTTGGGGGCTAGCGGACGCTACCTACGAGCAGTACTTC	CASGWGLADATYEQYF
TRBV7-3	NA	TRBJ2-3	TRBD2	TGTGCCAGCAGCCCTATGGTACTAGCGGGACCTAGCACAGATACGCAGTATTTT	CASSPMVLAGPSTDTQYF
TRBV5-1	NA	TRBJ2-1	NA	TGCGCCAGCAGCCCGGGCTCGGGTTGGTATGAGCAGTGCTTC	CASSPGSGWYEQCF
TRBV15	NA	TRBJ2-4	NA	TGTGCCACCAGCCGAACCGGGGCAGCGGACATTCAGTACTTC	CATSRTGAADIQYF
TRBV7-9	NA	TRBJ2-1	NA	TGTGCCAGCAGCGAAACCGCGGACTCGAGCTCCTACAATGAGCAGTTCTTC	CASSETADSSSYNEQFF
TRBV20-1	once	TRBJ2-5	TRBD2	TGCAGTGCTGAAAAGATCGTCTCCGGGACTAGCGGGAAAGAGACCCAGTACTTC	CSAEKIVSGTSGKETQYF
TRBV6-1	NA	TRBJ1-2	TRBD1	TGTGCCAGCAGGGCCTCCGGGACAGGGGGACACTATGGCTACACCTTC	CASRASGTGGHYGYTF
TRBV6-4	NA	TRBJ2-1	TRBD2	TGTGCCAGCAGTGAACTAGCGGGAGGGGACCTTTACAATGAGCAGTTCTTC	CASSELAGGDLYNEQFF
TRBV27	NA	TRBJ1-2	TRBD1	TGTGCCAGCAGTCAGGGGGTATACTATGGCTACACCTTC	CASSQGVYYGYTF
TRBV20-1	NA	TRBJ2-2	TRBD2	TGCAGTGCTAGGGACTCACTAGCGGGGGACACCGGGGAGCTGTTTTTT	CSARDSLAGDTGELFF
TRBV5-1	NA	TRBJ2-3	NA	TGCGCCAGCCACACCGGGACTTCAAACACAGATACGCAGTATTTT	CASHTGTSNTDTQYF
TRBV2	NA	TRBJ1-1	TRBD1	TGTGCCAGACAGGGGGGCACTGAAGCTTTCTTT	CARQGGTEAFF
TRBV25-1	NA	TRBJ1-2	NA	TGTGCCAGCAGTGACCCTCAAACGGACAGAATTAACTATGGCTACACCTTC	CASSDPQTDRINYGYTF
TRBV20-1	once	TRBJ2-1	NA	TGCAGTGCTAGTCCAGGGAGCCACAATGAGCAGTTCTTC	CSASPGSHNEQFF
TRBV6-5	NA	TRBJ2-7	TRBD1	TGTGCCAGCAGAAAAGGGACAGGGGGCTTCTCCTACGAGCAGTACTTC	CASRKGTGGFSYEQYF
TRBV12-3/TRBV12-4	many	TRBJ2-7	TRBD1	TGTGCCAGCAGTCGGACAGGGGGCGAGCAGTACTTC	CASSRTGGEQYF
TRBV2	NA	TRBJ1-2	TRBD1	TGTGCCAGCAGTGTCCGGGACAGTGGCTACACCTTC	CASSVRDSGYTF
TRBV7-2	few	TRBJ2-3	NA	TGTGCCAGCAGCTTACGGCGTACAGAGGATACGCAGTATTTT	CASSLRRTEDTQYF
TRBV10-2	NA	TRBJ2-7	NA	TGCGCCAGCAGCAAGGGAAGATACGAGCAGTACTTC	CASSKGRYEQYF
TRBV5-1	few	TRBJ1-2	TRBD1	TGCGCCAGCAGCTTGACCGGGACAGGGGCAAATGGCTACACCTTC	CASSLTGTGANGYTF
TRBV5-1	NA	TRBJ1-2	TRBD1	TGCGCCAGCAGCTACTCCTTGGGACAGGGGAGTGGTGCCTATGGCTACACCTTC	CASSYSLGQGSGAYGYTF
TRBV12-3/TRBV12-4	NA	TRBJ1-1	NA	TGTGCCAGCAGTTTATTTGGGAACACTGAAGCTTTCTTT	CASSLFGNTEAFF
TRBV20-1	few	TRBJ2-7	NA	TGCAGTGCTAGAGAGTTTAAGGGTGTGGGAAGATACGAGCAGTACTTC	CSAREFKGVGRYEQYF
TRBV12-3/TRBV12-4	NA	TRBJ1-1	NA	TGTGCCAGCAGTTTAACAGGACTTGAAGCTTTCTTT	CASSLTGLEAFF
TRBV12-3/TRBV12-4	once	TRBJ2-6	TRBD1	TGTGCCAGCAGTTTGACAGGGGGCGGAACTGGGACCAACGTCCTGACTTTC	CASSLTGGGTGTNVLTF
TRBV2	NA	TRBJ2-1	TRBD1	TGTGCCAGCAGTAGATACGGGACAGGGCGGGATGAGCAGTTCTTC	CASSRYGTGRDEQFF
TRBV6-5	NA	TRBJ1-1	NA	TGTGCCAACAGTCAGAGGAACACTGAAGCTTTCTTT	CANSQRNTEAFF